This T cell receptor (beta chain) was sequenced for a study of blood T cells in healthy people across ages. Overall study findings and caveats: Because sorting was not performed, PBMCs prevented conclusive naive versus antigen-experienced comparison.

The CDR3 is made up of 20 amino acids. Germline assignment: CDR1 SGHTA and CDR2 FQGTGA. The authors ran a second PCR of about 6 to 11 cycles using a sample-barcoded 5' primer and a J-beta primer mix. TCRdb reprocessed the 5' RACE reads with MiXCR, giving one entry per CDR3 protein. The profile shows about 840,000 distinct CDR3 sequences, roughly 29% of them singletons. This clonotype was observed once. Its antigen is unidentified. This sequence may be a read error, since a much larger clone differs from it by one base. The data also belong to a second study, concerning T cells of mothers and their children.

This sequence originates from a woman in her thirties or forties in good health. The chain links TRBV7-3 to TRBJ2-7, with TRBD1 matching over 12 bases. What was sequenced was blood. The CDR3 DNA is TGTGCCGGCAGCTTCACAGACCGGGACAGGGGGCGAGGTAGCTCCTACGAGCAGTACTTC. Translation gives CAGSFTDRDRGRGSSYEQYF.